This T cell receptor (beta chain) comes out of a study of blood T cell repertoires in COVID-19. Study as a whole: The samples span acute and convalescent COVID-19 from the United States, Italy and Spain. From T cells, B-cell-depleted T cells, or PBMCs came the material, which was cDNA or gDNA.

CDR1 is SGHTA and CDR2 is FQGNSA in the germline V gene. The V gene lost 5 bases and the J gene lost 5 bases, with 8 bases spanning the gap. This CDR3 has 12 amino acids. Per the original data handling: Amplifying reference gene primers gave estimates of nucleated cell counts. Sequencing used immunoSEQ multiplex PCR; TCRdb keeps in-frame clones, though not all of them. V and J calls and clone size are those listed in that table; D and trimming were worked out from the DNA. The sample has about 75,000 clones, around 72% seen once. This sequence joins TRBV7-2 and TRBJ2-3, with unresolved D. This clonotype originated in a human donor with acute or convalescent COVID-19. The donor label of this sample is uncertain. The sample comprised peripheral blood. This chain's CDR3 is CASSALRDTQYF. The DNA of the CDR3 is TGTGCCAGCAGCGCGTTAAGAGATACGCAGTATTTT.